The sequence of this T cell receptor beta chain was determined in a study of T cell responses to AZD1222 COVID-19 vaccine. Sequenced by immunoSEQ multiplex PCR; TCRdb stores in-frame clones only, minus some. Among some 130,000 clones, about nine tenths were seen once, and the ten largest hold roughly 7.2%. This TCR derives from an adult in good health. The material sequenced was peripheral blood, taken on day 0 of AZD1222 vaccination.

The CDR3 region has the DNA TGTGCCAGCAGCGTAGGCAGTAGCGGGGGGAGCGATACGCAGTATTTT. The encoded protein is CASSVGSSGGSDTQYF. V is TRBV9 and J is TRBJ2-3; 10 bases are shared with TRBD2. The length of the CDR3 is 16 residues. The V gene's germline CDR1 is SGDLS and CDR2 YYNGEE. Trimming at V came to 0 bases and at J to 6 bases, leaving 7 bases not matched to a gene.